This section outlines one TCR beta chain sequence together with its context. The antigen is not known. The CDR3 contains 14 residues. V was trimmed by 8 bases and J by 3 bases, leaving 15 bases between them. This sample was taken from a study of T cell repertoires in cytomegalovirus infection. About the research overall: Matching HLA type, along with CMV infection, was indicated by public TCR beta signatures. General study points: The ex vivo response showed dominance by HLA-C-restricted CMV-specific TCR beta clonotypes. Cumulative public TCR beta family frequency identified CMV carriers with the relevant HLA.

TCRdb re-analysed the reads in MiXCR, keeping a single row per CDR3 protein. Here the sample spans under 150,000 distinct CDR3 sequences, 24% being singletons. The chain employs TRBV12-3 or TRBV12-4 and TRBJ2-3; D not certain. This receptor was taken from a human donor in good health (CMV status not recorded). Some clones in this sample may be carry-over from other donors' samples. Sequenced input: PBMCs, sequenced either directly or after in vitro stimulation (not recorded which). CDR3 coding DNA: TGTGCCAGCGTTTCAGGCGCTTATACAGATACGCAGTATTTT. Its translation: CASVSGAYTDTQYF.